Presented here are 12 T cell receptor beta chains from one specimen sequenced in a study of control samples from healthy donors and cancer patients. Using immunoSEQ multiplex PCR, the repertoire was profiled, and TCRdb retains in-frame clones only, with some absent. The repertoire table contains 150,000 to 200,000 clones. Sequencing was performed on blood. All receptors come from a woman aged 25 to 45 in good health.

The CDR3 region is CASSQGTTTVETQYF. The CDR3, as DNA: TGCGCCAGCAGCCAAGGGACTACGACGGTTGAGACCCAGTACTTC. V gene TRBV4-1 combines with J gene TRBJ2-5, with D perhaps TRBD2 (6 bases). V was shortened by 1 base and J by 5 bases, with 14 bases between the two germline ends. The germline CDR1 and CDR2 sequences are MGHRA and YSYEKL. The CDR3 covers 15 residues.

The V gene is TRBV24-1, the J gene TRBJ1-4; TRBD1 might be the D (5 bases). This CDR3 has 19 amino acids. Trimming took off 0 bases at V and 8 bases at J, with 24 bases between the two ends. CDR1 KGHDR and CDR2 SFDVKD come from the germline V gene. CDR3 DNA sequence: TGTGCCACCAGTGATTTGACGGGGTCCGCGGGCAGGGCGGAAGAAAAACTGTTTTTT. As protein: CATSDLTGSAGRAEEKLFF.

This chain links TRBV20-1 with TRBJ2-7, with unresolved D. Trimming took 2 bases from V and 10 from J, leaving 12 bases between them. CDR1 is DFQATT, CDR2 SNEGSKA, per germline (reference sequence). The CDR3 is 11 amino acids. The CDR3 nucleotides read TGCAGTGCTAGAAGGGAAAGAGGTCAGTACTTC. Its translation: CSARRERGQYF.

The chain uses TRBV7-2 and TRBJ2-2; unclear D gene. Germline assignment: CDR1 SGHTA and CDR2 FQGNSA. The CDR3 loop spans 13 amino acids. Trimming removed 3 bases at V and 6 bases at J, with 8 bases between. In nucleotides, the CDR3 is TGTGCCAGCAGCTTCGGCCGATCCGGGGAGCTGTTTTTT. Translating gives CASSFGRSGELFF.

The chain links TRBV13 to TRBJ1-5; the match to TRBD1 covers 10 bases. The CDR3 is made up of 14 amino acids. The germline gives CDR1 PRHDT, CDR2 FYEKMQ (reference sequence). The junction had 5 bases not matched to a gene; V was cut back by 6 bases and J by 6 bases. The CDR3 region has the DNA TGTGCCAGCAGAAGGACAGGGGGGAGTCAGCCCCAGCATTTT. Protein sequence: CASRRTGGSQPQHF. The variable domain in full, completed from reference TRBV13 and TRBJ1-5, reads AAGVIQSPRHLIKEKRETATLKCYPIPRHDTVYWYQQGPGQDPQFLISFYEKMQSDKGSIPDRFSAQQFSDYHSELNMSSLELGDSALYFCASRRTGGSQPQHFGDGTRLSIL.

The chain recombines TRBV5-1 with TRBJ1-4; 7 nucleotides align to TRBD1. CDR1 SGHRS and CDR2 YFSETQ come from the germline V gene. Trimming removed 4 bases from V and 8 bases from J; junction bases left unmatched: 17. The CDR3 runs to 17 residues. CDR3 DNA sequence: TGCGCCAGCAGCCCTCTTCGACAGGGTCAATATAGCGAAAAACTGTTTTTT. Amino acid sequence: CASSPLRQGQYSEKLFF.

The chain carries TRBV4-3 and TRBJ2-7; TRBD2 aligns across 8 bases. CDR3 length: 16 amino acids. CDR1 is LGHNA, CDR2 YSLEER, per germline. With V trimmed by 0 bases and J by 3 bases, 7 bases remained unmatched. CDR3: CASSQDRSGLVYEQYF. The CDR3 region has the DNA TGCGCCAGCAGCCAAGATCGATCGGGACTAGTCTACGAGCAGTACTTC.

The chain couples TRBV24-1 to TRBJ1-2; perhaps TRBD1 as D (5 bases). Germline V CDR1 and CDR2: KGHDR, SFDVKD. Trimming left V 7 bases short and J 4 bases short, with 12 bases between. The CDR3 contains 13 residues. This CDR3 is CATRGAASYGYTF. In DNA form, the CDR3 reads TGTGCCACCAGAGGGGCCGCTTCCTATGGCTACACCTTC.

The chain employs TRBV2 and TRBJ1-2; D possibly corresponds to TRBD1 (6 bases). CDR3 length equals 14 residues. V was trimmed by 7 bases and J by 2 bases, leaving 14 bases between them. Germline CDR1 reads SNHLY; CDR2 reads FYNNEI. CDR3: CASTDRKVNYGYTF. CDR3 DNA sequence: TGTGCCAGCACCGACAGGAAGGTCAACTATGGCTACACCTTC. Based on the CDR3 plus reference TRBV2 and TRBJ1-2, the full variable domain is EPEVTQTPSHQVTQMGQEVILRCVPISNHLYFYWYRQILGQKVEFLVSFYNNEISEKSEIFDDQFSVERPDGSNFTLKIRSTKLEDSAMYFCASTDRKVNYGYTFGSGTRLTVV.

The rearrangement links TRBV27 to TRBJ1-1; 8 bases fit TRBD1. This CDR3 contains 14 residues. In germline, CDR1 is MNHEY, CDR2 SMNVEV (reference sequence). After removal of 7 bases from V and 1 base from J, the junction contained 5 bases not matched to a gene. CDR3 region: CASTLQGGNTEAFF. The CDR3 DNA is TGTGCCAGCACCCTACAGGGGGGGAACACTGAAGCTTTCTTT.

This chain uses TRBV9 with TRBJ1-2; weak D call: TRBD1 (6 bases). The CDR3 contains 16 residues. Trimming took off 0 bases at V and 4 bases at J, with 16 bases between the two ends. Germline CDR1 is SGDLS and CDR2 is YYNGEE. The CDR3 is CASSVASTTGTYGYTF. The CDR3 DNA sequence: TGTGCCAGCAGCGTAGCATCTACGACAGGAACCTATGGCTACACCTTC.

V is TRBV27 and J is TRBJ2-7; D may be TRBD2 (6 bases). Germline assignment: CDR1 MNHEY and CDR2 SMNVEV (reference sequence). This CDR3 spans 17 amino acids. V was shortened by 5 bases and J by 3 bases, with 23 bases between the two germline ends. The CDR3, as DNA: TGTGCCAGCAGTCCTACCCCCTCGGGGGTCCCCTACTACGAGCAGTACTTC. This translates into CASSPTPSGVPYYEQYF.